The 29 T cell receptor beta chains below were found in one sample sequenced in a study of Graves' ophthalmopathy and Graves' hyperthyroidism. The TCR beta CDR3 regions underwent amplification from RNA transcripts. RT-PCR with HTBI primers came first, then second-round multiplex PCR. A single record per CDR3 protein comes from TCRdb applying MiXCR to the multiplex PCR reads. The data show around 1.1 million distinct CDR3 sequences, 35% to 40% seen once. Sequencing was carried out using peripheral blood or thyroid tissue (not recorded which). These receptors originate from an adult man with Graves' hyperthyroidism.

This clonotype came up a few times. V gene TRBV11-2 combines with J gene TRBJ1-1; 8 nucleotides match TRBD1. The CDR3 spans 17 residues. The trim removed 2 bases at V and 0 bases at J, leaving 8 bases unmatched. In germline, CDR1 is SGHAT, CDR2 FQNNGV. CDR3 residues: CASSLIGRDRMNTEAFF. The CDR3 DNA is TGTGCCAGCAGCTTAATAGGCCGGGACAGGATGAACACTGAAGCTTTCTTT. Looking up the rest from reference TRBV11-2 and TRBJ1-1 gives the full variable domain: EAGVAQSPRYKIIEKRQSVAFWCNPISGHATLYWYQQILGQGPKLLIQFQNNGVVDDSQLPKDRFSAERLKGVDSTLKIQPAKLEDSAVYLCASSLIGRDRMNTEAFFGQGTRLTVV.

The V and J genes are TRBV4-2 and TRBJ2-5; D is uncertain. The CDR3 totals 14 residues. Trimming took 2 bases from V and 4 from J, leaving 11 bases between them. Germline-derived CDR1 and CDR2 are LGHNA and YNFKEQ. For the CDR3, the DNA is TGTGCCAGCAGCCAATATAGGGCTCGAGAGACCCAGTACTTC. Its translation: CASSQYRARETQYF.

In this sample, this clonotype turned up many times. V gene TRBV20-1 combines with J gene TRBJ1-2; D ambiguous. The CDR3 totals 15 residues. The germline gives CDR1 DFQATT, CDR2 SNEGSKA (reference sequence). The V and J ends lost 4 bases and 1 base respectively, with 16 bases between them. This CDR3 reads CSATQRASFNYGYTF. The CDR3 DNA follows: TGCAGTGCTACCCAACGGGCCAGCTTTAACTATGGCTACACCTTC.

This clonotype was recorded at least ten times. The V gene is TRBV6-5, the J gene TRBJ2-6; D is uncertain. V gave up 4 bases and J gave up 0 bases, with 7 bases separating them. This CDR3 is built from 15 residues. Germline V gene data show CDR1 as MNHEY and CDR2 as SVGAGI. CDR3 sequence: CASSSGYSGANVLTF. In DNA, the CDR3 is TGTGCCAGCAGTTCCGGGTACTCTGGGGCCAACGTCCTGACTTTC.

The CDR3 loop reads CASSPVTGTSVHEQYF. The CDR3 bases are TGTGCCAGCAGCCCCGTAACCGGGACTAGCGTCCACGAGCAGTACTTC. This chain uses TRBV7-9 with TRBJ2-7; 10 nucleotides agree with TRBD2. Per the germline V gene, CDR1 is SEHNR and CDR2 is FQNEAQ (reference sequence). Unmatched junction bases numbered 12, after V lost 5 bases and J lost 5 bases. CDR3 size: 16 residues.

CDR3 sequence: CASSLTLATDTQYF. DNA of the CDR3: TGCGCCAGCAGCTTGACTCTAGCGACAGATACGCAGTATTTT. The genes are TRBV5-1 and TRBJ2-3; D is perhaps TRBD2 (6 bases). The CDR3 sequence is 14 residues long. Germline-derived CDR1 and CDR2 are SGHRS and YFSETQ. Trimming took off 1 base at V and 3 bases at J, with 9 bases between the two ends.

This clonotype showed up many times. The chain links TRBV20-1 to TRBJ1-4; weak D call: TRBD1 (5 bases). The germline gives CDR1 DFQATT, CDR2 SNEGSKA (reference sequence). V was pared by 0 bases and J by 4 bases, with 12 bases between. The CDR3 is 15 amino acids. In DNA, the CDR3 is TGCAGTGCTAGAGAGGGACGCCGTTTTAATGAAAAACTGTTTTTT. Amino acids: CSAREGRRFNEKLFF.

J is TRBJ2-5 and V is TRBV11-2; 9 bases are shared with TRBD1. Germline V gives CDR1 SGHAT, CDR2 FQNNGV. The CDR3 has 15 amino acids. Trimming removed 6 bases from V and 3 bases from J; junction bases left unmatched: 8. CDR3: CASSYTTGGKETQYF. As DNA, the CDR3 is TGTGCCAGCAGTTACACAACAGGGGGCAAAGAGACCCAGTACTTC.

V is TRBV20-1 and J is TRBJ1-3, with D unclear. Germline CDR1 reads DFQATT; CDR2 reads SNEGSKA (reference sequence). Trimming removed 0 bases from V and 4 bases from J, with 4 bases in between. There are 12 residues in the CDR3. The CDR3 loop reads CSARDGGNTIYF. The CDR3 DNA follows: TGCAGTGCTAGAGATGGGGGAAACACCATATATTTT.

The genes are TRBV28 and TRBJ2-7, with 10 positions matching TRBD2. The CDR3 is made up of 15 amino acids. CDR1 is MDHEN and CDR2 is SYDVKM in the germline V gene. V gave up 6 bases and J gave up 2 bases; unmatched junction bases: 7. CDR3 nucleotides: TGTGCCAGCAGGGAACTAGCGGGAAAGCCCTACGAGCAGTACTTC. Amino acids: CASRELAGKPYEQYF.

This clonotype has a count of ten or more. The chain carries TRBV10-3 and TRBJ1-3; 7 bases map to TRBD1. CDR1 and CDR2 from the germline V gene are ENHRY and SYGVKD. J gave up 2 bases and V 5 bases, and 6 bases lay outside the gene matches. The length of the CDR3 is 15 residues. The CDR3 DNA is TGTGCCATCAGTCCCGACAGGGCGGCTGGAAACACCATATATTTT. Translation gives CAISPDRAAGNTIYF.

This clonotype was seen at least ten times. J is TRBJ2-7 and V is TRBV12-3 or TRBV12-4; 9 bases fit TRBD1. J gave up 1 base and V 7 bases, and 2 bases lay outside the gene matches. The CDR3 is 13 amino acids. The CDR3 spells CASKGTGSYEQYF. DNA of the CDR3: TGTGCCAGCAAAGGGACAGGGTCCTACGAGCAGTACTTC.

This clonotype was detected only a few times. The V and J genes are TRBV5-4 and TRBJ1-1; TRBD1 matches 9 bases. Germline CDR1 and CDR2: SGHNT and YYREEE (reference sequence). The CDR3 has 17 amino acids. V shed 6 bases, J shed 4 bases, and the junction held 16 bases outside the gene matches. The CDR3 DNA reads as TGTGCCAGCACCCTGAGGACAGGGGCCTCCTTCTTCACTGAAGCTTTCTTT. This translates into CASTLRTGASFFTEAFF. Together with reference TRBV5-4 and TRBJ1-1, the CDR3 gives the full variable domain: ETGVTQSPTHLIKTRGQQVTLRCSSQSGHNTVSWYQQALGQGPQFIFQYYREEENGRGNFPPRFSGLQFPNYSSELNVNALELDDSALYLCASTLRTGASFFTEAFFGQGTRLTVV.

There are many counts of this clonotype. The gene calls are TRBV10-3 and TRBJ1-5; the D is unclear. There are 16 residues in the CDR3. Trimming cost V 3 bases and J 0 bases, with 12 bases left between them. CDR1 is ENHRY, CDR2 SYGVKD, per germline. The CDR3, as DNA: TGTGCCATCAGTGACACTCGAGGCAATAGCAATCAGCCCCAGCATTTT. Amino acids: CAISDTRGNSNQPQHF.

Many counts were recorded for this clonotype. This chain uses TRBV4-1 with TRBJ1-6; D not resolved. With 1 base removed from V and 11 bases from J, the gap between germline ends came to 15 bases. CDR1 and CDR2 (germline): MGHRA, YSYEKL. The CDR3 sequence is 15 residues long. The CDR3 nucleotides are TGCGCCAGCAGCCAAGTAGGCCTGGACGAAGCACCCCTCCACTTT. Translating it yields CASSQVGLDEAPLHF.

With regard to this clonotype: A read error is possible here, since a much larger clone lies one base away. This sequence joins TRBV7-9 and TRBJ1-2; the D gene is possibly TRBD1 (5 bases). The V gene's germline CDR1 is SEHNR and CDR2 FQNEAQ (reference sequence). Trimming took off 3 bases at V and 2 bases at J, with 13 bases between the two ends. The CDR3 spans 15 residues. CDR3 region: CASSFDHRQNYGYTF. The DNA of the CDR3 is TGTGCCAGCAGCTTTGATCATAGACAGAACTATGGCTACACCTTC.

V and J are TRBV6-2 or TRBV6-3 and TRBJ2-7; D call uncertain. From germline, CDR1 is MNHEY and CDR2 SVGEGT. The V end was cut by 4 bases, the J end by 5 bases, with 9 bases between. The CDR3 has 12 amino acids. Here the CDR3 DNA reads TGTGCCAGCAGTTCGTATGGTAACGAGCAGTACTTC. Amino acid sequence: CASSSYGNEQYF.

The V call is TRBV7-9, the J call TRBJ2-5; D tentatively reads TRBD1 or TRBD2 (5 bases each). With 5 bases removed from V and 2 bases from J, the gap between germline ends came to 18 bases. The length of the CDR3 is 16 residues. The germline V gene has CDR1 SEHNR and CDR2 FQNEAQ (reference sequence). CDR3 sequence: CASSRPRGRAQETQYF. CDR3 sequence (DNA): TGTGCCAGCAGCCGACCGAGGGGCAGGGCTCAAGAGACCCAGTACTTC.

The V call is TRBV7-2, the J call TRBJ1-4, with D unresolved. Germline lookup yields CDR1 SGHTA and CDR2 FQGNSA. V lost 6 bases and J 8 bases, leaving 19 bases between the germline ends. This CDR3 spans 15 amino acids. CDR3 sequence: CASRNTGSPGEKLFF. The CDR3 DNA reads TGTGCCAGCAGGAATACCGGGTCCCCGGGGGAAAAACTGTTTTTT.

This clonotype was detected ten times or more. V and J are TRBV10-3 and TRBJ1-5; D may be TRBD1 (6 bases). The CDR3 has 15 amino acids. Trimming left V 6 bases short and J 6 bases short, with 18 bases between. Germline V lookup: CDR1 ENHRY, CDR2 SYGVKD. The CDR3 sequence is CAISETGTSSQPQHF. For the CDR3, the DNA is TGTGCCATCAGCGAAACCGGGACATCGAGTCAGCCCCAGCATTTT.

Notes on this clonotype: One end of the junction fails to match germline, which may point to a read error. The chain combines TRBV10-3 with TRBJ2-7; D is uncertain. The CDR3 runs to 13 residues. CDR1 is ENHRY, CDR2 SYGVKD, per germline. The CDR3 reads CASSPTPPYEQYF. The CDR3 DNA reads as TGTGCCAGCAGTCCCACGCCCCCCTACGAGCAGTACTTC.

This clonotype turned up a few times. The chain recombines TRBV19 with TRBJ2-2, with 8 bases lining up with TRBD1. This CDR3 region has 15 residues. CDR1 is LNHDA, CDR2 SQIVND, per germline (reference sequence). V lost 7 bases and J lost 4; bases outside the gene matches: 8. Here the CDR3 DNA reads TGTGCCAGTACTACAAACAGGGGGGTCACCGGGGAGCTGTTTTTT. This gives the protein CASTTNRGVTGELFF.

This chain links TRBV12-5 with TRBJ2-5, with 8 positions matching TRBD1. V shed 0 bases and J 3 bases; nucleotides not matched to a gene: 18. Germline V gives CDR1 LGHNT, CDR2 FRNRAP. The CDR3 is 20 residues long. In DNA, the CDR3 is TGTGCTAGTGGTTTGGTCCAGCCCCGATCGGGTGCAGGGGGCGAAGAGACCCAGTACTTC. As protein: CASGLVQPRSGAGGEETQYF.

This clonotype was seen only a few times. CDR3 protein: CASSTGGQNTEAFF. CDR3 DNA: TGCGCCAGCAGTACGGGGGGACAGAACACTGAAGCTTTCTTT. The chain is built from TRBV10-1 and TRBJ1-1; possible D gene TRBD1, 6 bases. This CDR3 region has 14 residues. CDR1 is WNHNN, CDR2 SYGVQD, per germline (reference sequence). V shed 5 bases and J shed 1 base, with 11 bases lying between them.

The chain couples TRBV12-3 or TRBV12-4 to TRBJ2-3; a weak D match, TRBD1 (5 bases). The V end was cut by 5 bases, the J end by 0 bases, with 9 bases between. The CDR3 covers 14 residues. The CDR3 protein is CASSPTESTDTQYF. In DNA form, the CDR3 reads TGTGCCAGCAGTCCGACAGAAAGCACAGATACGCAGTATTTT.

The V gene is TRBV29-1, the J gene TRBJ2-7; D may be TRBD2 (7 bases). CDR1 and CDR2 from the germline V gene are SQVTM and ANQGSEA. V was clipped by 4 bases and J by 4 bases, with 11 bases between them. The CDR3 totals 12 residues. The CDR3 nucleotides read TGCAGCGTTGTCGGGGGGCCATACGAGCAGTACTTC. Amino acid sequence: CSVVGGPYEQYF.

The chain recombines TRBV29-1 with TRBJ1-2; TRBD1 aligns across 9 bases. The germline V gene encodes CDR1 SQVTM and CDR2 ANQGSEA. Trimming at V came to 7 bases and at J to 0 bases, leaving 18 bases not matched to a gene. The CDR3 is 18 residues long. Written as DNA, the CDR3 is TGCAGCGCCCCAGGGACAGGGTATACGGAAAATACTAACTATGGCTACACCTTC. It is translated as CSAPGTGYTENTNYGYTF.

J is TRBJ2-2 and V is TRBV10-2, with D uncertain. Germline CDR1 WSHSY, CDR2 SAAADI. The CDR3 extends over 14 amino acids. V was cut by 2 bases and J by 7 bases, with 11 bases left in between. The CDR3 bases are TGCGCCAGCAGTGAGAATCGAGCAATCGGGGAGCTGTTTTTT. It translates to CASSENRAIGELFF.

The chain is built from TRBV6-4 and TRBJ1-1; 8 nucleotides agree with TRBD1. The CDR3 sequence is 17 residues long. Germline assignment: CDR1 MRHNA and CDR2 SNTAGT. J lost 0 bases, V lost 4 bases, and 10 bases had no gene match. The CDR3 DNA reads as TGTGCCAGCAGTGCTTGGGGACAGGACGGCATGAACACTGAAGCTTTCTTT. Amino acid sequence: CASSAWGQDGMNTEAFF.